The 11 T cell receptor beta chains reported below all come from one sample, sequenced in a study of blood T cell repertoires in COVID-19. TCRdb's copy holds only in-frame clones and misses some; the assay was immunoSEQ multiplex PCR. The repertoire holds approximately 330,000 clones, with roughly 90% as singletons. Sequencing was carried out using PBMCs or T cells enriched from blood (not recorded which). The receptors originated from a woman in her twenties or thirties who had recovered from COVID-19.

The V and J genes are TRBV9 and TRBJ1-6; unclear D gene. Trimming pared 2 bases from V and 7 bases from J, leaving 16 bases between. Germline V gene sequence: CDR1 SGDLS, CDR2 YYNGEE. This CDR3 region has 16 residues. The CDR3 nucleotides read TGTGCCAGCAGCGTGGGAGCCGTGCTTTTAAATTCACCCCTCCACTTT. Translating gives CASSVGAVLLNSPLHF.

This chain connects TRBV19 to TRBJ1-4; D gene ambiguous. CDR3 length: 14 amino acids. Germline V gene sequence: CDR1 LNHDA, CDR2 SQIVND (reference sequence). V lost 5 bases and J 5 bases, leaving 12 bases between the germline ends. In nucleotides, the CDR3 is TGTGCCAGTAGTGTCGTCGGGAACAATGAAAAACTGTTTTTT. Its protein is CASSVVGNNEKLFF.

This clone was detected once. The chain uses TRBV10-1 and TRBJ2-7; possible D gene TRBD2, 6 bases. CDR1 and CDR2 from the germline V gene are WNHNN and SYGVQD (reference sequence). The CDR3 spans 16 residues. Trimming took off 5 bases at V and 3 bases at J, with 20 bases between the two ends. The CDR3, as DNA: TGCGCCAGCAGTCTAAGCGGGCACGGGGATCTCTACGAGCAGTACTTC. Translating it yields CASSLSGHGDLYEQYF.

The rearrangement links TRBV19 to TRBJ1-5; TRBD1 matches 9 bases. The CDR3 is 18 residues long. V dropped 3 bases and J dropped 3; count of bases not matched to a gene: 12. From germline, CDR1 is LNHDA and CDR2 SQIVND (reference sequence). The CDR3 DNA is TGTGCCAGTAGTATCCCTTATTGGACAGGGGACTACAATCAGCCCCAGCATTTT. This codes for CASSIPYWTGDYNQPQHF.

The CDR3 DNA reads as TGTGCCAGCTCGTTGACAGACCTGAACACTGAAGCTTTCTTT. As protein: CASSLTDLNTEAFF. The chain couples TRBV18 to TRBJ1-1; a weak D match, TRBD1 (5 bases). Germline-derived CDR1 and CDR2 are KGHSH and LQKENI. The CDR3 extends over 14 amino acids. Trimming took off 6 bases at V and 0 bases at J, with 11 bases between the two ends.

This clone has only one observation. The rearrangement joins TRBV6-5 to TRBJ2-7; possible D gene TRBD1, 6 bases. Trimming shortened V by 0 bases and J by 7 bases, and 13 bases separated the two germline ends. The germline V gene encodes CDR1 MNHEY and CDR2 SVGAGI. This CDR3 has 14 amino acids. CDR3 protein: CASSYSGAPTEQYF. CDR3 DNA: TGTGCCAGCAGTTACTCGGGGGCGCCGACTGAGCAGTACTTC.

In its sample, this clone was seen once. This chain joins TRBV27 and TRBJ2-3; tentative D call: TRBD2 (6 bases). The germline V gene encodes CDR1 MNHEY and CDR2 SMNVEV (reference sequence). This CDR3 contains 14 residues. Trimming shortened V by 0 bases and J by 5 bases, and 9 bases separated the two germline ends. Here the CDR3 reads CASSLSPGRDTQYF. The CDR3 coding sequence is TGTGCCAGCAGTTTATCACCCGGGAGAGATACGCAGTATTTT.

The chain employs TRBV9 and TRBJ1-1, with TRBD1 identical over 10 bases. The CDR3 extends over 16 amino acids. Losses at the gene ends were 0 bases for V and 4 bases for J; bases not matched to a gene: 6. Germline V gene sequence: CDR1 SGDLS, CDR2 YYNGEE. CDR3 amino acids: CASSVGDRGPSTEAFF. The CDR3 DNA reads as TGTGCCAGCAGCGTAGGGGACAGGGGCCCCAGCACTGAAGCTTTCTTT.

In this sample, this clone turned up once. The genes are TRBV28 and TRBJ1-6; D gene unclear. Trimming left V 1 base short and J 10 bases short, with 11 bases between. The CDR3 length is 14 residues. The germline gives CDR1 MDHEN, CDR2 SYDVKM. As DNA, the CDR3 is TGTGCCAGCAGTTTATACGGGTATTGGTCACCCCTCCACTTT. It specifies CASSLYGYWSPLHF.

The J gene is TRBJ2-5, the V gene TRBV18, with 9 bases lining up with TRBD1. The CDR3 covers 15 residues. Germline CDR1 reads KGHSH; CDR2 reads LQKENI. V lost 1 base and J lost 5; bases outside the gene matches: 5. This chain's CDR3 is CASSPLSGTGETQYF. CDR3 sequence (DNA): TGTGCCAGCTCACCACTTTCCGGGACAGGGGAGACCCAGTACTTC.

The rearrangement links TRBV28 to TRBJ1-2, with D perhaps TRBD1 (5 bases). The length of the CDR3 is 13 residues. CDR1 is MDHEN, CDR2 SYDVKM, per germline. Trimming cost V 4 bases and J 5 bases, with 11 bases left between them. The CDR3 coding sequence is TGTGCCAGCAGTTCCGCGGACAAATATGGCTACACCTTC. This gives the protein CASSSADKYGYTF.